This T cell receptor beta chain was sequenced for a study of response to subunit inactivated influenza vaccine. Regarding the study as a whole: New T cells are recruited in small numbers by each seasonal influenza vaccination, according to the authors' suggestion.

One entry per CDR3 protein, called by TCRdb with MiXCR from the RT-PCR reads. The sample carries about 540,000 distinct CDR3 sequences, 13% to 15% recorded once. This clonotype appeared a few times. Its antigen remains unidentified. The V and J ends lost 8 bases and 1 base respectively, with 14 bases between them. Per germline, CDR1 MNHNS and CDR2 SASEGT. The CDR3 length is 14 residues. Sample: PBMCs from blood, taken 11 to 12 days after vaccination. The rearrangement uses TRBV6-1 and TRBJ1-1, with a tentative D call TRBD1 (6 bases). The clonotype was recovered from a man aged 50-59 years who received an inactivated influenza vaccine. The CDR3 region has the DNA TGTGCCAGCCAGGGGCCAGGGGAGAACACTGAAGCTTTCTTT. Protein sequence: CASQGPGENTEAFF.